This T cell receptor beta chain was profiled in a study of STAT5B mutations in CD4+ large granular lymphocyte leukemia (dated by TCRdb to 2022 to 2024). Background for the entire study: Among the healthy controls, the CDR3 'QG' motif was associated with a particular HLA allele. Flow cytometry performed on FACSCanto II or FACSVerse showed that the purified fractions had more than 95% purity among lymphocytes. TCRbeta repertoires of CD4+ T-cell large granular lymphocyte leukemia patients were compared with those of healthy blood donors. What the authors observed across the whole study: Data were not HLA-matched; higher clonality in CD4+ versus CD8+ T-LGLL could reflect the relatively small sample size. TRBV06-family usage was enriched among the top patient clones (8/27) compared with healthy controls (2/35). Main leukemic clonotypes were private to each patient, although about 25% appeared at low frequency in other patients' non-leukemic repertoires. CD4-sorted patient repertoires appeared more clonal than healthy CD4+ repertoires, and this difference persisted after removing the putative leukemic clones.

The immunoSEQ assay at survey resolution was used to sequence TCRbeta rearrangements from genomic DNA. From the authors' description of their analysis: A lowest detectable productive clonotype frequency of 2.59 x 10-5 was observed in the TCR sequencing data. Analyses included only productive TCRbeta rearrangements, meaning complete and in-frame sequences. Sample clonality was computed as Simpson clonality in the immunoSEQ Analyzer version 3.0. Based on frequency, clones were grouped as very rare, small, medium, large (1-20%) or hyperexpanded (>20%). Generation probabilities were estimated with OLGA 1.2.3, V-gene circos plots were made with VDJtools, specificities were searched in VDJdb, and CDR3 motifs were identified with GLIPH. This is the immuneACCESS table as TCRdb keeps it, with only in-frame sequences that have V and J called. A part of the clones is gone; compared with another copy, unresolved V genes explain less than half, and the rest is unexplained. The V and J calls and clone size were taken over from that table, and D and trimming were inferred from the DNA. The sample table records roughly 29,000 clones; around 78% of these occur just once. The ten most abundant clones make up 0.9% to 1.2% of the sample.

The healthy controls were 35 or so blood donors, and the buffy coats of these donors were supplied by the Finnish Red Cross blood service. All TCR-sequenced material derived from peripheral blood: patient blood samples and healthy donor buffy coats. Ficoll-Hypaque gradient centrifugation was used to isolate peripheral blood mononuclear cells. Magnetic purification was used to isolate CD4+ cells from the buffy coats of the healthy controls. The Gentra Puregene Cell and Tissue kit was used to extract genomic DNA, and a Qubit 2.0 fluorometer was used to measure the amount of genomic DNA. The germline V gene encodes CDR1 LNHNV and CDR2 YYDKDF (reference sequence). V is clipped by 4 bases and J by 6 bases, and the sequence between their germline boundaries is 16 bases long. Taken from cysteine to phenylalanine, the CDR3 has 15 residues. Only the CDR3 DNA stays, 45 bases, in frame from base 1. Turning to this clone: Its antigen remains undetermined. Per-base qualities were not stored, and no clone one base away is much larger.

The sequenced sample consisted of CD4+ T cells from blood buffy coats. This chain is built from TRBV15 and TRBJ1-5; TRBD1 might be the D gene, on 5 matching bases. The sequence was collected from a human donor in good health. The CDR3 region has the sequence CATSTRSGHSQPQHF. The sequence in DNA is TGTGCCACCAGCACCCGCTCAGGGCATTCTCAGCCCCAGCATTTT. The full variable domain, with segments outside the CDR3 supplied by the reference TRBV15 and TRBJ1-5 proteins, appears as DAMVIQNPRYQVTQFGKPVTLSCSQTLNHNVMYWYQQKSSQAPKLLFHYYDKDFNNEADTPDNFQSRRPNTSFCFLDIRSPGLGDTAMYLCATSTRSGHSQPQHFGDGTRLSIL.